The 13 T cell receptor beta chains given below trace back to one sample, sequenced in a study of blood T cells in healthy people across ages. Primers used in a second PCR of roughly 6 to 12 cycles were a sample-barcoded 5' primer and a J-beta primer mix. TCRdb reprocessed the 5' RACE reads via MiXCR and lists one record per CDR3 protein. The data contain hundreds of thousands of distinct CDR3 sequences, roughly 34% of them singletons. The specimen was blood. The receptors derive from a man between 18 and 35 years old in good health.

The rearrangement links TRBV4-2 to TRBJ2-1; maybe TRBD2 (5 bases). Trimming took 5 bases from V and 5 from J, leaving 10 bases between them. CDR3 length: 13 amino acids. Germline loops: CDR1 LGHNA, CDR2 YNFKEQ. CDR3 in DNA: TGTGCCAGCAGCTACGGACTGGACAATGAGCAGTTCTTC. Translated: CASSYGLDNEQFF.

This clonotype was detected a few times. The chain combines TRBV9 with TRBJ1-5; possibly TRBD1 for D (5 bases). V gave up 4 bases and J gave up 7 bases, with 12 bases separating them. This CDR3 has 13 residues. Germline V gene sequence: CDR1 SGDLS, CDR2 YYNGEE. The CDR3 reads CASSRGGIQPQHF. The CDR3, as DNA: TGTGCCAGCAGCCGGGGGGGGATCCAGCCCCAGCATTTT. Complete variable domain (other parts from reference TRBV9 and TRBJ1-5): DSGVTQTPKHLITATGQRVTLRCSPRSGDLSVYWYQQSLDQGLQFLIQYYNGEERAKGNILERFSAQQFPDLHSELNLSSLELGDSALYFCASSRGGIQPQHFGDGTRLSIL.

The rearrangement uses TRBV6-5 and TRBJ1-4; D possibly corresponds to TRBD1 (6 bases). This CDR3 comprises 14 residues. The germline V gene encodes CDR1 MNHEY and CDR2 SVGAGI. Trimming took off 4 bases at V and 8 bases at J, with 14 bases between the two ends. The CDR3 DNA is TGTGCCAGCAGTTTCGACAGGAAAATGGAAAAACTGTTTTTT. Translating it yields CASSFDRKMEKLFF.

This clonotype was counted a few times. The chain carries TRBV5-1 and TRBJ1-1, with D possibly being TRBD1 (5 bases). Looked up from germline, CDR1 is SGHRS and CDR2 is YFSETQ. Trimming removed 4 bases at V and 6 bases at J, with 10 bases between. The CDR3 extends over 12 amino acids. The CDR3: CASSPGLSEAFF. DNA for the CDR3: TGCGCCAGCAGCCCGGGACTCTCTGAAGCTTTCTTT.

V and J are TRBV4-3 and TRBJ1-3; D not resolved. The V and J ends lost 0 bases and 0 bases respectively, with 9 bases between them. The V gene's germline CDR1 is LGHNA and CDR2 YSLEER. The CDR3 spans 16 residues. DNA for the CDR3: TGCGCCAGCAGCCAAGAGGTCTCCATCTCTGGAAACACCATATATTTT. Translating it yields CASSQEVSISGNTIYF.

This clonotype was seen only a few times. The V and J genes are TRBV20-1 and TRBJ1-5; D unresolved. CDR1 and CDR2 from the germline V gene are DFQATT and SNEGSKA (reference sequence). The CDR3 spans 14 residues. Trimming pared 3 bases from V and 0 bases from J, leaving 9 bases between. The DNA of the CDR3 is TGCAGTGCTAGTAAGGGAGATAGCAATCAGCCCCAGCATTTT. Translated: CSASKGDSNQPQHF.

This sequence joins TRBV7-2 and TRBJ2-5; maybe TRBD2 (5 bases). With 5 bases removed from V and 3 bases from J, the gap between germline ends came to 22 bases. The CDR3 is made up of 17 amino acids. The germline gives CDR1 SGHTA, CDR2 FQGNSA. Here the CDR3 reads CASSHKLASKKEETQYF. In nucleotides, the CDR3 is TGTGCCAGCAGCCACAAACTGGCTAGCAAAAAGGAAGAGACCCAGTACTTC.

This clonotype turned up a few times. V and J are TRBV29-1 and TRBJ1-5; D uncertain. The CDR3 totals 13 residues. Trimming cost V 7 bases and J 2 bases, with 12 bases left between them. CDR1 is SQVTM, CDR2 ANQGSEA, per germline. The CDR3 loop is CSAGLRGNQPQHF. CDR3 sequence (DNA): TGCAGCGCCGGACTTAGGGGCAATCAGCCCCAGCATTTT.

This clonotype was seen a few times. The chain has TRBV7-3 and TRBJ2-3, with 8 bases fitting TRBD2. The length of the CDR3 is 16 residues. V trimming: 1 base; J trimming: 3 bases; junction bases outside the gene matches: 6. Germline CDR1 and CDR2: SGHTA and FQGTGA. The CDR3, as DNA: TGTGCCAGCAGCTTAAACAGCGGGGGCACGACAGATACGCAGTATTTT. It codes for CASSLNSGGTTDTQYF.

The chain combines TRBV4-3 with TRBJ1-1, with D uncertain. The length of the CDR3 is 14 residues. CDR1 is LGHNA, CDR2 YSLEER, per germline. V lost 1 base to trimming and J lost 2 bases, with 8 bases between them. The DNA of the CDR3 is TGCGCCAGCAGCCAAGTGGTTTATAACACTGAAGCTTTCTTT. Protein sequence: CASSQVVYNTEAFF.

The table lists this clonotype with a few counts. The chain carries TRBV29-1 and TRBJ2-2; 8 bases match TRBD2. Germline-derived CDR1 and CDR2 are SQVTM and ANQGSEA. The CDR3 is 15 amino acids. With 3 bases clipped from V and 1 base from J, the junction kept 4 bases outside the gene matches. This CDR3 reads CSVDGGGWNTGELFF. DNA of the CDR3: TGCAGCGTTGATGGCGGGGGGTGGAACACCGGGGAGCTGTTTTTT.

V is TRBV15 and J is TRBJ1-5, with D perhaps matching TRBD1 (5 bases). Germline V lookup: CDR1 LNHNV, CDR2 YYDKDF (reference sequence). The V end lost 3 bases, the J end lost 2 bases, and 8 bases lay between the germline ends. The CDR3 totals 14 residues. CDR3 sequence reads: CATSSGAGNQPQHF. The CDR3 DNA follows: TGTGCCACCAGCAGTGGGGCGGGCAATCAGCCCCAGCATTTT.

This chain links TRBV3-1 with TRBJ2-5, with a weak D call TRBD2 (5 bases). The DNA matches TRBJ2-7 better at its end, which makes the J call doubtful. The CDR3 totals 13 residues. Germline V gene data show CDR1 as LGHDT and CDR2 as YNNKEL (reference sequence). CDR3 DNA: TGTGCCAGCAGCCAAGTTCCCGGGAACGAGCAGTACTTC. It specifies CASSQVPGNEQYF.